A single sample gave rise to the 6 T cell receptor beta chains below, sequenced in a study of T cells in Graves' hyperthyroidism and ophthalmopathy. Amplification targeted TCR beta CDR3 regions from RNA transcripts. RT-PCR in the first round (using the HTBI primer set) targeted the TCR CDR3. Each CDR3 protein gets one entry after TCRdb re-called the multiplex PCR reads with MiXCR. The sample consists of 350,000 to 450,000 distinct CDR3 sequences, 11% to 15% of them appearing once. Sequenced: blood. The receptors were gathered from a man between 45 and 60 years old with Graves' ophthalmopathy.

This clonotype was counted many times. V and J are TRBV15 and TRBJ2-5; 8 bases map to TRBD2. The CDR3 loop spans 14 amino acids. The J segment lost 5 bases and the V segment lost 5 bases, leaving 7 bases of the junction unmatched. Per the germline V gene, CDR1 is LNHNV and CDR2 is YYDKDF (reference sequence). CDR3 loop: CATSPSGPWETQYF. CDR3 nucleotides: TGTGCCACCAGCCCTAGCGGGCCTTGGGAGACCCAGTACTTC. The complete variable domain, with remaining parts taken from reference TRBV15 and TRBJ2-5, reads DAMVIQNPRYQVTQFGKPVTLSCSQTLNHNVMYWYQQKSSQAPKLLFHYYDKDFNNEADTPDNFQSRRPNTSFCFLDIRSPGLGDTAMYLCATSPSGPWETQYFGPGTRLLVL.

This clonotype has only a few counts. One end of the junction is discordant with germline, which a read error may explain. The chain joins TRBV7-7 to TRBJ2-5; TRBD1 matches at 8 bases. Germline CDR1 and CDR2: SSHAT and FNYEAQ (reference sequence). CDR3 length equals 15 residues. CDR3 DNA sequence: TGTGCTAGCAGCCTAATAGGACAGGGACAAGAGACCCAGTACTTC. This codes for CASSLIGQGQETQYF. Based on the CDR3 plus reference TRBV7-7 and TRBJ2-5, the full variable domain is GAGVSQSPRYKVTKRGQDVTLRCDPISSHATLYWYQQALGQGPEFLTYFNYEAQPDKSGLPSDRFSAERPEGSISTLTIQRTEQRDSAMYRCASSLIGQGQETQYFGPGTRLLVL.

This clonotype was seen ten or more times. The chain has TRBV2 and TRBJ2-7; a weak D match, TRBD2 (5 bases). Germline assignment: CDR1 SNHLY and CDR2 FYNNEI. The CDR3 contains 13 residues. The V end was cut by 9 bases, the J end by 0 bases, with 12 bases between. In DNA, the CDR3 is TGTGCCAGTCAAGGACTTAGCTCCTACGAGCAGTACTTC. Encoded protein: CASQGLSSYEQYF.

This clonotype has only a few counts. The genes are TRBV14 and TRBJ2-1, with D uncertain. The V gene lost 1 base and the J gene lost 3 bases, with 10 bases spanning the gap. CDR1 is SGHDN and CDR2 is FVKESK in the germline V gene. CDR3 length equals 15 residues. As DNA, the CDR3 is TGTGCCAGCAGCCAAGCCTTTTGGGGCTACAATGAGCAGTTCTTC. Encoded protein: CASSQAFWGYNEQFF.

The chain combines TRBV7-3 with TRBJ2-2, with TRBD2 as a possible D gene (6 bases). The germline V gene encodes CDR1 SGHTA and CDR2 FQGTGA. Trimming removed 2 bases at V and 5 bases at J, with 12 bases between. The CDR3 sequence is 15 residues long. The CDR3 sequence is CASSLSMAGTGELFF. In DNA form, the CDR3 reads TGTGCCAGCAGCTTATCCATGGCGGGGACCGGGGAGCTGTTTTTT.

This clonotype was seen repeatedly, ten times or more. This chain uses TRBV10-3 with TRBJ2-3; perhaps TRBD2 as D (5 bases). The germline CDR1 and CDR2 sequences are ENHRY and SYGVKD. V shed 7 bases and J shed 2 bases, with 10 bases lying between them. This CDR3 is 13 amino acids long. The CDR3: CAIKAEITDTQYF. The DNA for the CDR3 is TGTGCCATCAAAGCGGAAATCACAGATACGCAGTATTTT.